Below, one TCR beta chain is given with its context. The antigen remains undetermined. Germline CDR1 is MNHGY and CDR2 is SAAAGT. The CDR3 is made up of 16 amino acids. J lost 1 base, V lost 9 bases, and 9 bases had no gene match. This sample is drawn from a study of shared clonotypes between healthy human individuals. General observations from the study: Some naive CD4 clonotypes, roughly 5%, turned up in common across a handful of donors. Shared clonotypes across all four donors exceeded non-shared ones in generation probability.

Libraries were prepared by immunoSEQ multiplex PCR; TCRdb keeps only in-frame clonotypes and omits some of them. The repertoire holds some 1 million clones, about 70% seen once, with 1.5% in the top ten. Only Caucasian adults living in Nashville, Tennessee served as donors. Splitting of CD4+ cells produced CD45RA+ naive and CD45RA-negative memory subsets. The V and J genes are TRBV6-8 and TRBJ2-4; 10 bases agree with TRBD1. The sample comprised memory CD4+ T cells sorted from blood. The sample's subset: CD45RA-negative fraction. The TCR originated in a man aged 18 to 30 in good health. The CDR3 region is CARYDRGPFAKNIQYF. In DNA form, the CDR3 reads TGTGCCAGATACGACAGGGGGCCGTTCGCCAAAAACATTCAGTACTTC.